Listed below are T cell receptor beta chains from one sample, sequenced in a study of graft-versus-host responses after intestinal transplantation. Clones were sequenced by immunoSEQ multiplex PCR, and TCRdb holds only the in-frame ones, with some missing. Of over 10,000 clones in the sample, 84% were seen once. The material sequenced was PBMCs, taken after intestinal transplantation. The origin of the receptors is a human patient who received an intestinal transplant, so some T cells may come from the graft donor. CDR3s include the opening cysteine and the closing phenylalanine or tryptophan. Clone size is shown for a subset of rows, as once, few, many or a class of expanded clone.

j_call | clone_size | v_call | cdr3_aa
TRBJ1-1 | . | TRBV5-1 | CASNKYRVDDTEAFF
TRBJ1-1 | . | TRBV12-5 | CASGFSPQGTNTEAFF
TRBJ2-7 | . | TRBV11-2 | CASSLGLATLEQYF
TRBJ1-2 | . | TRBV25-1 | CASSELGINPPHGYTF
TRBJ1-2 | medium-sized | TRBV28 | CASRGAGRGTLNYGYTF
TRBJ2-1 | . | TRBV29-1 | CSVEGGGVKEQFF
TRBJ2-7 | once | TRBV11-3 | CASSRTGTEQYF
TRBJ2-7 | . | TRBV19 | CASSIGLAGGLVEQYF
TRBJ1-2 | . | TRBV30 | CAWSFRTGNYGYTF
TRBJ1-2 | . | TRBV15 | CATSRDRNNYGYTF
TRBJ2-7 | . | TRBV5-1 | CASSPTAGTGGEQYF